These 10 T cell receptor beta chains share one sample of origin, sequenced in a study of CD8 T cells in ankylosing spondylitis (dated by TCRdb to 2017 to 2019). Library preparation used 5' RACE. The data were produced on an Illumina HiSeq 2500. Through fastp at Q25 and MiXCR, TCRdb rebuilt clones from the public reads, retaining in-frame beta chains. Rows with one shared CDR3 protein collapse into an entry with the most common genes and DNA. The sample contains approximately 200,000 distinct CDR3 sequences, over 10% of them found a single time. 9.5% to 12% of the sample rests with the top ten. The specimen sequenced was blood, either unsorted or a sorted T cell fraction (not recorded which). Source of these receptors: a female donor with ankylosing spondylitis or in good health (not recorded which).

This clonotype was found many times. The V gene is TRBV20-1, the J gene TRBJ2-5, with 8 bases that match TRBD2. Germline CDR1 DFQATT, CDR2 SNEGSKA (reference sequence). The ends lost 3 bases at V and 3 bases at J; junction bases unmatched: 9. The CDR3 length is 15 residues. The CDR3 sequence: CSASFAGGGEETQYF. The DNA of the CDR3 is TGCAGTGCTAGTTTCGCGGGAGGAGGGGAAGAGACCCAGTACTTC.

The table lists this clonotype with many counts. This chain uses TRBV20-1 with TRBJ1-5; D remains ambiguous. Germline-derived CDR1 and CDR2 are DFQATT and SNEGSKA (reference sequence). This CDR3 comprises 12 residues. V was clipped by 5 bases and J by 5 bases, with 10 bases between them. The CDR3 nucleotides read TGCAGTGCTGGGGAGTTGGATCAGCCCCAGCATTTT. Its protein product is CSAGELDQPQHF.

This clonotype showed up many times. This chain connects TRBV6-5 to TRBJ1-2, with TRBD1 matching 8 bases. Germline V gene data show CDR1 as MNHEY and CDR2 as SVGAGI. The CDR3 covers 12 residues. The V segment lost 6 bases and the J segment 6 bases; nucleotides outside the gene matches: 3. The CDR3 DNA is TGTGCCAGCAGCCGGACAGGGAATGGCTACACCTTC. Amino acid sequence: CASSRTGNGYTF.

In its sample, this clonotype was seen many times. This rearrangement joins TRBV12-3 or TRBV12-4 to TRBJ2-7; 7 nucleotides agree with TRBD1. The V and J ends lost 5 bases and 5 bases, in that order; junction bases with no gene match: 9. This CDR3 has 14 amino acids. The CDR3 is CASSDREFSHEQYF. In DNA, the CDR3 is TGTGCCAGCAGTGACAGGGAATTTAGCCACGAGCAGTACTTC.

There are many counts of this clonotype. This chain links TRBV2 with TRBJ1-1; no clear D gene. Germline-derived CDR1 and CDR2 are SNHLY and FYNNEI. V was clipped by 8 bases and J by 3 bases, with 16 bases between them. The CDR3 has 14 amino acids. The CDR3 DNA reads as TGTGCCAGCCCCTCAGTGACGGGGTACACTGAAGCTTTCTTT. This encodes CASPSVTGYTEAFF.

Only one count was recorded for this clonotype. The chain carries TRBV19 and TRBJ2-2; TRBD2 agrees at 7 bases. CDR1 is LNHDA, CDR2 SQIVND, per germline (reference sequence). The CDR3 totals 15 residues. V lost 7 bases and J lost 1; bases outside the gene matches: 6. The CDR3 loop is CASTGLAENTGELFF. The CDR3 DNA reads as TGTGCCAGTACGGGCCTAGCGGAGAACACCGGGGAGCTGTTTTTT.

There are many counts of this clonotype. The chain recombines TRBV27 with TRBJ1-1, with D hard to call. V was cut by 4 bases and J by 0 bases, with 18 bases left in between. The germline CDR1 and CDR2 sequences are MNHEY and SMNVEV (reference sequence). The length of the CDR3 is 17 residues. CDR3 in DNA: TGTGCCAGCAGTTCACCATCCCGGCGGGGAATGAACACTGAAGCTTTCTTT. Amino acid sequence: CASSSPSRRGMNTEAFF.

V is TRBV7-2 and J is TRBJ2-6; D gene uncertain. The CDR3 contains 15 residues. Germline values: CDR1 SGHTA, CDR2 FQGNSA. Between the trimmed V and J ends, which lost 4 bases and 0 bases, there was a span of 7 bases. The CDR3 bases are TGTGCCAGCAGCTCCCCAAACTCTGGGGCCAACGTCCTGACTTTC. Its translation is CASSSPNSGANVLTF. Looking up the rest from reference TRBV7-2 and TRBJ2-6 gives the full variable domain: GAGVSQSPSNKVTEKGKDVELRCDPISGHTALYWYRQSLGQGLEFLIYFQGNSAPDKSGLPSDRFSAERTGGSVSTLTIQRTQQEDSAVYLCASSSPNSGANVLTFGAGSRLTVL.

The J gene is TRBJ1-1, the V gene TRBV5-5; D uncertain. V lost 0 bases and J lost 2, with 11 bases in between. CDR3 size: 15 residues. Germline V gene data show CDR1 as SGHKS and CDR2 as YYEKEE (reference sequence). This CDR3 reads CASSLVEVGNTEAFF. The CDR3 DNA reads TGTGCCAGCAGCTTGGTGGAGGTCGGCAACACTGAAGCTTTCTTT.

Concerning this clonotype itself: Possible read error: a much larger clone is one base away. The gene calls are TRBV20-1 and TRBJ1-2; 7 bases are a match to TRBD1. The CDR3 runs to 14 residues. Germline V gene lookup returns CDR1 DFQATT and CDR2 SNEGSKA (reference sequence). The CDR3 DNA reads as TGCAGTGCTAGTAGCCGACAGGGTCACTATGTCTACACCTTC. It specifies CSASSRQGHYVYTF.